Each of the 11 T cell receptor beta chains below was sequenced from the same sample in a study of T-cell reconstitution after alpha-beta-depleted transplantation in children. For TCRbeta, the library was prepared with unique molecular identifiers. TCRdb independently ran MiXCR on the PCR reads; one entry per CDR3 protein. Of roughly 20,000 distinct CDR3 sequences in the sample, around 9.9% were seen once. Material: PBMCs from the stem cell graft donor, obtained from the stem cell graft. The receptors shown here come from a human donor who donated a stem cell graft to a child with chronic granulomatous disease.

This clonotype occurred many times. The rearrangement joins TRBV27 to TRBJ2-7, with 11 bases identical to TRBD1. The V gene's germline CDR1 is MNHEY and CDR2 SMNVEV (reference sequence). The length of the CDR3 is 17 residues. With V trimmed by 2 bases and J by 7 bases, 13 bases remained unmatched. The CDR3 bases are TGTGCCAGCAGTTTAAGTTTCTTATTAGGACAGGGGGCAGAGCAGTACTTC. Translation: CASSLSFLLGQGAEQYF.

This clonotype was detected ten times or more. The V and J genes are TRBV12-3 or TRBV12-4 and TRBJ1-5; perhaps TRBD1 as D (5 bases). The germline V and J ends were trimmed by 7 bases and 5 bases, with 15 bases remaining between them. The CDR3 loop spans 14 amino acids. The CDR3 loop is CASTTDIGYQPQHF. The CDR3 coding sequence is TGTGCCAGCACCACGGACATCGGCTATCAGCCCCAGCATTTT.

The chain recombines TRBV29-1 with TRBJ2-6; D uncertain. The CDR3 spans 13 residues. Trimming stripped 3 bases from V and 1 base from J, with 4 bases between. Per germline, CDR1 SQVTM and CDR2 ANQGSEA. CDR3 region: CSVEGSGANVLTF. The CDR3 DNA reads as TGCAGCGTTGAGGGTTCTGGGGCCAACGTCCTGACTTTC.

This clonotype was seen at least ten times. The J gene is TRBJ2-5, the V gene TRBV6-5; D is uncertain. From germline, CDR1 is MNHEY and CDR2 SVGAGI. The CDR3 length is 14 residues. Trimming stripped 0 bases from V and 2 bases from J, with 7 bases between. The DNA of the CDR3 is TGTGCCAGCAGTTACTCGGGCACGCAAGAGACCCAGTACTTC. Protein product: CASSYSGTQETQYF.

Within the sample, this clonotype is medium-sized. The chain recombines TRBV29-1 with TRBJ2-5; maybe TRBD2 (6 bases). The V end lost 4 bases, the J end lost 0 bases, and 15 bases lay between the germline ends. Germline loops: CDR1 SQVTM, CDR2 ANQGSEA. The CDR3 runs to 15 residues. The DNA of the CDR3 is TGCAGCGTTGGTCTACGGGGGAAAAACCAAGAGACCCAGTACTTC. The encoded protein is CSVGLRGKNQETQYF.

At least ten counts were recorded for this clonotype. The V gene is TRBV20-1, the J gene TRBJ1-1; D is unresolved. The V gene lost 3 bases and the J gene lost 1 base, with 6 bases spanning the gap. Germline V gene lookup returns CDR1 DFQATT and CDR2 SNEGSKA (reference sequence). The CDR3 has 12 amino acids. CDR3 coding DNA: TGCAGTGCTAGCATAAAGAACACTGAAGCTTTCTTT. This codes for CSASIKNTEAFF.

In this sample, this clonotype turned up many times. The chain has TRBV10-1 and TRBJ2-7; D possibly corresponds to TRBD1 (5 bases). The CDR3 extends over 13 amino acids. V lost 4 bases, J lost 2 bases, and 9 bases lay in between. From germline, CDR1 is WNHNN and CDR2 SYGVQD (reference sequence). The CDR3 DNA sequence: TGCGCCAGCAGTGGGGGCAATGCCTACGAGCAGTACTTC. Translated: CASSGGNAYEQYF.

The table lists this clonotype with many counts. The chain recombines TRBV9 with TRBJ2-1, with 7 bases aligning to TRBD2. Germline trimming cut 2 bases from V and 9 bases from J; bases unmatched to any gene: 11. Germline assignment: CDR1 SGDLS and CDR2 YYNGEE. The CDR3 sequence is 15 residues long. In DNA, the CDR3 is TGTGCCAGCAGCGTGGGGGGGGAATTCCCCGGTGAGCAGTTCTTC. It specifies CASSVGGEFPGEQFF.

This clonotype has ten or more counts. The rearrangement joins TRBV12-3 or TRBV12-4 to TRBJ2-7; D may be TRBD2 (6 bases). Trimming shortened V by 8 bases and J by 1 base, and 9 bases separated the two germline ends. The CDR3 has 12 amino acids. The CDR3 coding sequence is TGTGCCAGCGGGAGGAGGTCCTACGAGCAGTACTTC. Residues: CASGRRSYEQYF.

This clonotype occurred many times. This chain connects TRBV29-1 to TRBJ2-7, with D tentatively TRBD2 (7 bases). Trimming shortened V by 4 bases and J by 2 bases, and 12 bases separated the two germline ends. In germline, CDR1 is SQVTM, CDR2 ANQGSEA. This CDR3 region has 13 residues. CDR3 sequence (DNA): TGCAGCGTTGTTGTAGGGGGGGCCTACGAGCAGTACTTC. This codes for CSVVVGGAYEQYF.

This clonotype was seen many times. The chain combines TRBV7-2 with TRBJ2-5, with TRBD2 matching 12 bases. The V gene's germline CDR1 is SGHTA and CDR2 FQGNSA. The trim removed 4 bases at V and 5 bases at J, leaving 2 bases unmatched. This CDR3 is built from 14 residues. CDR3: CASSSTSGSETQYF. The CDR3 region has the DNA TGTGCCAGCAGCTCGACTAGCGGGAGTGAGACCCAGTACTTC.